These 27 T cell receptor beta chains came from one sample sequenced in a study of T cells in women clearing cervical HPV infection. Some clones are missing from TCRdb's copy, which holds only in-frame ones; the method was immunoSEQ multiplex PCR. The sample is made up of around 41,000 clones, and the top ten hold about 7.3% of it. Sequenced input: blood buffy coat. The origin of the receptors is a woman between 18 and 69 years old with a cervical HPV16 infection that either progressed to CIN3+ or cleared (not recorded which).

The covered CDR3 bases are TGCGCCAGCAGCCAGACAGGAATCTCCTACGAG. It encodes CASSQTGISYE. The CDR3 reads in full as CASSQTGISYEQYF. The chain carries TRBV4-1 and TRBJ2-7; TRBD1 might be the D (6 bases). Coverage ceases 3 residues before the CDR3 finishes, and the germline J gene fills in the end. The CDR3 runs to 14 residues. V lost 3 bases and J 0 bases, leaving 9 bases between the germline ends. Germline CDR1 MGHRA, CDR2 YSYEKL.

As for this clone: The CDR3 end is not reached by the read, which stops 3 residues before it; the germline J gene fills it in. The V call is TRBV20-1, the J call TRBJ1-6; D not resolved. The ends were cut back, 1 base at V and 8 bases at J, with 6 bases in the middle. The germline CDR1 and CDR2 sequences are DFQATT and SNEGSKA (reference sequence). This CDR3 has 12 residues. The CDR3 sequence is CSARGSYSPLHF. The part of the CDR3 DNA that was read is TGCAGTGCTAGAGGTTCTTATTCACCC.

With respect to this clone: The read halts 3 residues ahead of the CDR3 end, with the missing end drawn from the germline J gene. The chain couples TRBV12-3 or TRBV12-4 to TRBJ2-2, with D perhaps assigned TRBD1 or TRBD2 (6 bases each). Trimming stripped 3 bases from V and 5 bases from J, with 10 bases between. The CDR3 is 14 residues long. Incomplete CDR3 DNA: TGTGCCAGCAGTTTTCAGGGGAGGACCGGGGAG. Protein: CASSFQGRTGE. The full CDR3 is CASSFQGRTGELFF.

Its frequency marks this clone as medium-sized (0.01 to 0.1%). Coverage ceases 3 residues before the CDR3 finishes, and the germline J gene fills in the end. This chain uses TRBV13 with TRBJ1-4; D is perhaps TRBD1 (6 bases). Germline values: CDR1 PRHDT, CDR2 FYEKMQ (reference sequence). The CDR3 totals 22 residues. The V end lost 0 bases, the J end lost 1 base, and 27 bases lay between the germline ends. CDR3 region: CASSLGGAGAWNRPVTNEKLFF. Partial CDR3 DNA: TGTGCCAGCAGCTTAGGTGGTGCAGGGGCCTGGAACCGCCCGGTAACTAATGAAAAA.

Comment on this clone: The read falls 3 residues short of the CDR3 end, and the missing part is taken from the germline J gene. The chain recombines TRBV19 with TRBJ1-5; possible D gene TRBD1, 6 bases. The CDR3 is made up of 14 amino acids. Germline assignment: CDR1 LNHDA and CDR2 SQIVND (reference sequence). Trimming cost V 10 bases and J 3 bases, with 16 bases left between them. The CDR3 loop is CAMSGAGDNQPQHF. The sequenced CDR3 bases are TGTGCCATGTCCGGGGCAGGGGACAATCAGCCC.

About this clone itself: Read coverage stops 3 residues before the CDR3 terminus; the germline J gene supplies the remainder. The V and J genes are TRBV20-1 and TRBJ2-5; D gene uncertain. CDR3 length: 10 amino acids. Trimming took 6 bases from V and 0 from J, leaving 2 bases between them. Germline values: CDR1 DFQATT, CDR2 SNEGSKA (reference sequence). The CDR3 bases that were read are TGCAGTGCCTACCAAGAGACC. Its translation: CSAYQET. The full-length CDR3 reads as CSAYQETQYF.

The CDR3 DNA, read in part, is TGTGCCAGTAGTAGCAGGGAGAAGAACACTGAA. Its translation: CASSSREKNTE. In full, the CDR3 is CASSSREKNTEAFF. The chain uses TRBV19 and TRBJ1-1; D is possibly TRBD1 (5 bases). The missing CDR3 end, 3 residues past where the read stops, is filled in from the germline J gene. CDR1 LNHDA and CDR2 SQIVND come from the germline V gene (reference sequence). The length of the CDR3 is 14 residues. Trimming removed 4 bases at V and 1 base at J, with 10 bases between.

Points on this clone: The sequence runs out 3 residues before the end of the CDR3; the remainder is reconstructed from the germline J gene. The chain combines TRBV5-1 with TRBJ2-7; TRBD1 agrees at 7 bases. With 0 bases clipped from V and 4 bases from J, the junction kept 4 bases outside the gene matches. This CDR3 has 14 residues. In germline, CDR1 is SGHRS, CDR2 YFSETQ. The CDR3 here is CASSLEGAVYEQYF. The DNA read from the CDR3 is TGCGCCAGCAGCTTGGAGGGGGCTGTTTACGAG.

Comment on this clone: The missing CDR3 end, 3 residues past where the read stops, is filled in from the germline J gene. The genes are TRBV2 and TRBJ1-1; 8 bases agree with TRBD1. This CDR3 has 19 amino acids. Germline lookup yields CDR1 SNHLY and CDR2 FYNNEI. The V gene end was trimmed by 7 bases and the J gene end by 6 bases; junction bases not matched to a gene: 25. The CDR3 loop reads CASTPQGARAVGKNAEAFF. CDR3 DNA, as far as it was read: TGTGCCAGCACCCCCCAGGGGGCGCGAGCCGTAGGGAAAAACGCTGAA.

Note on this clone: The read finishes 3 residues shy of the CDR3 end, and the germline J gene is used to complete it. The rearrangement links TRBV19 to TRBJ1-3; a weak D match, TRBD1 (6 bases). Germline V gives CDR1 LNHDA, CDR2 SQIVND (reference sequence). The germline V and J ends were trimmed by 5 bases and 2 bases, with 10 bases remaining between them. The CDR3 has 14 amino acids. CDR3 bases read: TGTGCCAGTAGTTACGGGACAACTGGAAACACC. As protein: CASSYGTTGNT. The entire CDR3 reads CASSYGTTGNTIYF.

With regard to this clone: The CDR3 end is not reached by the read, which stops 3 residues before it; the germline J gene fills it in. The genes are TRBV4-1 and TRBJ2-7; tentative D call: TRBD1 (5 bases). The germline CDR1 and CDR2 sequences are MGHRA and YSYEKL. V was shortened by 1 base and J by 3 bases, with 13 bases between the two germline ends. This CDR3 is 15 amino acids long. Partial CDR3 DNA: TGCGCCAGCAGCCAAGGTTCAACAGGAGACTACGAG. It is translated as CASSQGSTGDYE. The whole CDR3 protein reads CASSQGSTGDYEQYF.

A word on this clone: The read halts 3 residues ahead of the CDR3 end, with the missing end drawn from the germline J gene. The chain joins TRBV7-3 to TRBJ2-5; 7 nucleotides match TRBD1. V trimming: 0 bases; J trimming: 2 bases; junction bases outside the gene matches: 6. The germline gives CDR1 SGHTA, CDR2 FQGTGA. There are 16 residues in the CDR3. CDR3 DNA, as far as it was read: TGTGCCAGCAGCTTAACGGGACAGACCAATCAAGAGACC. Residues: CASSLTGQTNQET. The full CDR3 reads CASSLTGQTNQETQYF.

Points on this clone: The CDR3 end is not reached by the read, which stops 3 residues before it; the germline J gene fills it in. This chain uses TRBV5-1 with TRBJ1-3, with a possible D match to TRBD1 (6 bases). The germline V gene has CDR1 SGHRS and CDR2 YFSETQ. The CDR3 loop spans 16 amino acids. Trimming shortened V by 4 bases and J by 0 bases, and 14 bases separated the two germline ends. CDR3 bases read: TGCGCCAGCAGCGCAGGGACACCGAGCTCTGGAAACACC. Translated, it gives CASSAGTPSSGNT. The whole CDR3 reads CASSAGTPSSGNTIYF.

For this clone: The read ends 3 residues shy of where the CDR3 ends; the end is completed using the germline J gene. This chain connects TRBV7-8 to TRBJ1-1; 10 bases are a match to TRBD1. This CDR3 region has 15 residues. J gave up 1 base and V 3 bases, and 2 bases lay outside the gene matches. Germline V gene sequence: CDR1 SGHVS, CDR2 FQNEAQ. CDR3 bases read: TGTGCCAGCAGCTTCGACAGGGGGCGGAACACTGAA. Translated: CASSFDRGRNTE. The whole CDR3 protein reads CASSFDRGRNTEAFF.

The CDR3 spells CASSLGSTGYGYTF. CDR3 DNA, as far as it was read: TGTGCCAGCAGCTTGGGGTCGACAGGCTATGGC. J is TRBJ1-2 and V is TRBV7-2; weak D call: TRBD1 (6 bases). The read falls 3 residues short of the CDR3 end, and the missing part is taken from the germline J gene. V lost 3 bases, J lost 4 bases, and 12 bases lay in between. The germline V gene encodes CDR1 SGHTA and CDR2 FQGNSA. CDR3 size: 14 residues.

In the case of this clone: The read ends 3 residues shy of where the CDR3 ends; the end is completed using the germline J gene. V is TRBV6-2 or TRBV6-3 and J is TRBJ2-7; D is possibly TRBD2 (6 bases). V lost 6 bases to trimming and J lost 3 bases, with 18 bases between them. Germline V gene sequence: CDR1 MNHEY, CDR2 SVGEGT. There are 15 residues in the CDR3. The chain's CDR3 is CASRAGTQGRYEQYF. The covered CDR3 bases are TGTGCCAGCAGAGCCGGGACTCAGGGCCGCTACGAG.

On this clone itself: The read halts 3 residues ahead of the CDR3 end, with the missing end drawn from the germline J gene. This chain joins TRBV28 and TRBJ2-7, with TRBD1 matching over 7 bases. Germline V gives CDR1 MDHEN, CDR2 SYDVKM. Losses at the gene ends were 6 bases for V and 2 bases for J; bases not matched to a gene: 16. CDR3 length: 17 amino acids. CDR3 bases read: TGTGCCAGCAGCCCGGGACAGTTTTTGGTGGAAACCTACGAG. Its protein product is CASSPGQFLVETYE. The whole CDR3 region reads CASSPGQFLVETYEQYF.

Concerning this clone itself: The read falls 3 residues short of the CDR3 end, and the missing part is taken from the germline J gene. V is TRBV19 and J is TRBJ1-1; 7 bases fit TRBD1. The CDR3 extends over 11 amino acids. J gave up 5 bases and V 9 bases, and 3 bases lay outside the gene matches. CDR1 and CDR2 (germline): LNHDA, SQIVND (reference sequence). CDR3 DNA (partial): TGTGCCAGCAAGACAGGGACTGAA. As protein: CASKTGTE. The full CDR3 is CASKTGTEAFF.

As to this clone: Read coverage stops 3 residues before the CDR3 terminus; the germline J gene supplies the remainder. The chain joins TRBV11-3 to TRBJ2-1, with D uncertain. V was clipped by 0 bases and J by 8 bases, with 8 bases between them. The CDR3 is 13 residues long. Germline values: CDR1 SGHNT, CDR2 YENEEA. CDR3 sequence reads: CASSLDYRDEQFF. The part of the CDR3 DNA that was read is TGTGCCAGCAGCTTAGATTATAGGGATGAG.

With regard to this clone: The read terminates 3 residues ahead of where the CDR3 ends, so the germline J gene completes it. The rearrangement joins TRBV10-3 to TRBJ2-1; 9 bases are a match to TRBD2. CDR1 is ENHRY, CDR2 SYGVKD, per germline. CDR3 length equals 13 residues. The V segment lost 10 bases and the J segment 7 bases; nucleotides outside the gene matches: 8. The sequenced CDR3 bases are TGTGCCACCAATATAGCGGGAGAAAATGAG. Translation: CATNIAGENE. The entire CDR3 protein is CATNIAGENEQFF.

Comment on this clone: The CDR3 end lies 3 residues beyond the end of the read and is filled in from the germline J gene. V gene TRBV19 combines with J gene TRBJ2-3, with TRBD1 matching over 9 bases. The V gene end was trimmed by 5 bases and the J gene end by 5 bases; junction bases not matched to a gene: 5. This CDR3 is 14 amino acids long. CDR1 is LNHDA, CDR2 SQIVND, per germline (reference sequence). CDR3 DNA, as far as it was read: TGTGCCAGTAGTGGGGACAGGGCTGGAGATACG. Translated: CASSGDRAGDT. The entire CDR3 sequence reads CASSGDRAGDTQYF.

Comment on this clone: The sequence runs out 3 residues before the end of the CDR3; the remainder is reconstructed from the germline J gene. The chain has TRBV6-4 and TRBJ2-2; the D is unclear. Trimming left V 4 bases short and J 1 base short, with 4 bases between. Per germline, CDR1 MRHNA and CDR2 SNTAGT. This CDR3 is 13 amino acids long. This CDR3 reads CASSAGNTGELFF. Partial CDR3 DNA: TGTGCCAGCAGTGCAGGGAACACCGGGGAG.

Worth noting for this clone: The CDR3 is cut off 3 residues early in the read; its end comes from the germline J gene. This chain uses TRBV30 with TRBJ1-2, with TRBD1 identical over 9 bases. This CDR3 region has 13 residues. CDR1 is GTSNPN and CDR2 is SVGIG in the germline V gene (reference sequence). The J segment lost 7 bases and the V segment lost 5 bases, leaving 8 bases of the junction unmatched. Here the CDR3 reads CAWGQGWLFGYTF. The sequenced part of the CDR3 DNA is TGTGCCTGGGGACAGGGGTGGTTGTTTGGC.

In the case of this clone: Sequencing ends 3 residues short of the CDR3 end; the germline J gene provides the rest. The J gene is TRBJ2-1, the V gene TRBV5-1; no clear D gene. V was trimmed by 0 bases and J by 5 bases, leaving 3 bases between them. Germline values: CDR1 SGHRS, CDR2 YFSETQ. The CDR3 runs 12 residues. This CDR3 is CASSLVDNEQFF. The DNA read from the CDR3 is TGCGCCAGCAGCTTGGTAGACAATGAG.

Points on this clone: Read coverage stops 3 residues before the CDR3 terminus; the germline J gene supplies the remainder. The chain recombines TRBV2 with TRBJ1-2; TRBD1 might be the D (5 bases). The CDR3 has 17 amino acids. V lost 2 bases and J lost 2, with 18 bases in between. Germline V gene data show CDR1 as SNHLY and CDR2 as FYNNEI. The part of the CDR3 DNA that was read is TGTGCCAGCAGTGAAAAGGGTACCGGGCAGGGCAACTATGGC. Translation: CASSEKGTGQGNYG. In full, the CDR3 reads CASSEKGTGQGNYGYTF.

A note on this clone: Read data end 3 residues before the CDR3 end; the end is taken from the germline J gene. The chain carries TRBV7-9 and TRBJ2-1; D perhaps matches TRBD1 (6 bases). Trimming pared 4 bases from V and 7 bases from J, leaving 11 bases between. The CDR3 length is 13 residues. From germline, CDR1 is SEHNR and CDR2 FQNEAQ (reference sequence). CDR3 protein: CASSSRGGNEQFF. The covered CDR3 bases are TGTGCCAGCAGCTCCAGAGGGGGAAATGAG.

As concerns this clone: The CDR3 end falls 3 residues outside the read, so it is completed with the germline J gene. This chain connects TRBV12-3 or TRBV12-4 to TRBJ2-3; D is unresolved. This CDR3 contains 15 residues. Trimming removed 8 bases from V and 0 bases from J, with 15 bases in between. CDR3 sequence reads: CASGDPLTSTDTQYF. Partial CDR3 DNA: TGTGCCAGCGGAGACCCCTTGACTAGCACAGATACG.